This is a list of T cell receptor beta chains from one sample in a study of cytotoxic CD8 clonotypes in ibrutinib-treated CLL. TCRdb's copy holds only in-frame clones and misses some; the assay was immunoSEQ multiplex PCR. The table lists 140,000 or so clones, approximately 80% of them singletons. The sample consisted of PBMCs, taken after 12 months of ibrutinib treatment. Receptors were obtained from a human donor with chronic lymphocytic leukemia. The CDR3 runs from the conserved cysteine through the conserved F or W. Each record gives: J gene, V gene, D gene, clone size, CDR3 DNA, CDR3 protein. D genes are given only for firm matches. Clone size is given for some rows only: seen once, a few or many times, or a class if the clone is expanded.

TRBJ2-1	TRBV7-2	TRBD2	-	TGTGCCAGCAGCGATACTAGCGGGATCTCGAATGAGCAGTTCTTC	CASSDTSGISNEQFF
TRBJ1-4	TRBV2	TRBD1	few	TGTGCCAGCGGCAGGGGGTCAACTAATGAAAAACTGTTTTTT	CASGRGSTNEKLFF
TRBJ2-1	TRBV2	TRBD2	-	TGTGCCAGGGGAGGGATCTTTTCGGAGCAGTTCTTC	CARGGIFSEQFF
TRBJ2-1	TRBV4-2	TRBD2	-	TGTGCCAGCAGCCTAGGGACTAGCGGGAGCTCCTACAATGAGCAGTTCTTC	CASSLGTSGSSYNEQFF
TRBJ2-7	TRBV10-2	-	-	TGCGCCAGCAGTCAGGGGCACGAGCAGTACTTC	CASSQGHEQYF
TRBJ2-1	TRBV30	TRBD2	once	TGTGCCTGGAGTGCTAGGTGGATAGAGCGGGAGAAGGACAACAATGAGCAGTTCTTC	CAWSARWIEREKDNNEQFF
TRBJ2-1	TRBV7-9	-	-	TGTGCCAGCAGTCCTGTCGGGGAACAGTTCTTC	CASSPVGEQFF
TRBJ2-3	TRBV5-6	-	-	TGTGCCAGCAGCTGGCTGGGGACAGATACGCAGTATTTT	CASSWLGTDTQYF
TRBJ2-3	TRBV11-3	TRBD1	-	TGTGCCAGCAGCCCGGGACAGTCTAGCACAGATACGCAGTATTTT	CASSPGQSSTDTQYF
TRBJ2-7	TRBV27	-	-	TGTGCCAGCAGCCCGTCCGTAGCGCCGCCCTCCTACGAGCAGTACTTC	CASSPSVAPPSYEQYF
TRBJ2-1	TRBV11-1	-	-	TGTGCCAGCAGCGGGGGGCGCGGACTCAATGAGCAGTTCTTC	CASSGGRGLNEQFF
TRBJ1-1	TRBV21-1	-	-	TGTGCCAGCAGCATATTTCGGACAGCGTTTGACACTGAAGCTTTCTTT	CASSIFRTAFDTEAFF
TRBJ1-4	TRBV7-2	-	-	TGTGCCAGCAGCTTAGACAGGGTTAATGAAAAACTGTTTTTT	CASSLDRVNEKLFF
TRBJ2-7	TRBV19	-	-	TGTGCCAGTAGCGGACCCACAGGTCTCTCCTACGAGCAGTACTTC	CASSGPTGLSYEQYF
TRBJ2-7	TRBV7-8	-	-	TGTGCCAGCAGCCAAGCCCCTTCCGGATCCGATGCTTACGAGCAGTACTTC	CASSQAPSGSDAYEQYF
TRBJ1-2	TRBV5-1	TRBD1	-	TGCGCCAGCAGCTTGGAGGGGCAGGGGGCCTATGGCTACACCTTC	CASSLEGQGAYGYTF
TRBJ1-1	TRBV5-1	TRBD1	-	TGCGCCAGCAGCTTGAGGACAGGGAACACTGAAGCTTTCTTT	CASSLRTGNTEAFF
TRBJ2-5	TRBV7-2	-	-	TGTGCCAGCAGCTTAGCGTCGTCAGACCCCCAAGAGACCCAGTACTTC	CASSLASSDPQETQYF
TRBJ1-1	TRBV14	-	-	TGTGCCAGCAGCCAAGATCAGAACACTGAAGCTTTCTTT	CASSQDQNTEAFF
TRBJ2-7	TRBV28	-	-	TGTGCCAGTAAGGACGGTGGGCAGGGGAACGAGCAGTACTTC	CASKDGGQGNEQYF
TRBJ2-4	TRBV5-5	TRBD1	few	TGTGCCAGCAGCATCAGACAGGGGCTGACCAAAAACATTCAGTACTTC	CASSIRQGLTKNIQYF
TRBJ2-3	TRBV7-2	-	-	TGTGCCAGCAGCTCTGGGAGCCCAGATACGCAGTATTTT	CASSSGSPDTQYF
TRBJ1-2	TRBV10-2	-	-	TGCGCCAGCAGTGAGAACGAAGGGTATGGCTACACCTTC	CASSENEGYGYTF
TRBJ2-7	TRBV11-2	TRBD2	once	TGTGCCAGCAGCCTAGGACTAGCGGGGCTCCCCGAGCAGTACTTC	CASSLGLAGLPEQYF
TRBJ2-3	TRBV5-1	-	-	TGCGCCAGCAGCTTTGGCCAGAGAAGCACAGATACGCAGTATTTT	CASSFGQRSTDTQYF
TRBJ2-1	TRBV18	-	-	TGTGCCAGCTCACCACCTACCGAATCCTACAATGAGCAGTTCTTC	CASSPPTESYNEQFF
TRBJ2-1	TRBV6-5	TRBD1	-	TGTGCCAGCAGCCCGCCGGGACAGGGGAGGAATGAGCAGTTCTTC	CASSPPGQGRNEQFF
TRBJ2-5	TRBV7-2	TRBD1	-	TGTGCCAGCACCCGGACAGGGTACCAAGAGACCCAGTACTTC	CASTRTGYQETQYF
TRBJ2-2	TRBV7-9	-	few	TGTGCCAGCAGCTTAGGCTCCGGGGAGCTGTTTTTT	CASSLGSGELFF
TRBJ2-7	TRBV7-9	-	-	TGTGCCAGCAGCTCACTAGCAACCGAGCAGTACTTC	CASSSLATEQYF
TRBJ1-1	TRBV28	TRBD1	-	TGTGCCAGCAGAGGACAGGGGGACGGGGACACTGAAGCTTTCTTT	CASRGQGDGDTEAFF
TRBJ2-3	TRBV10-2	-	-	TGCGCCAGCAGACCCAGCGGAGGATGGGGCACAGATACGCAGTATTTT	CASRPSGGWGTDTQYF
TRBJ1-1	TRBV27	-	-	TGTGCCAGCAGTTTAAGACAAGGCGGGGTTGTAGCTTTCTTT	CASSLRQGGVVAFF
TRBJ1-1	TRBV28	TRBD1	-	TGTGCCAGCAGATGGATAGGGACAGCTGAAGCTTTCTTT	CASRWIGTAEAFF
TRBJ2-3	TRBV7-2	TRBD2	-	TGTGCCAGCAGCTCGCCGGGGGGATTGCGCACAGATACGCAGTATTTT	CASSSPGGLRTDTQYF
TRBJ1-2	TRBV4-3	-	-	TGCGCCAGCAGCCAAGGGGGGGGTTGGAGCTATGGCTACACCTTC	CASSQGGGWSYGYTF
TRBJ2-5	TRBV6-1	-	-	TGTGCCAGCAGCGCCCATCGGGGGACGGGGGAGACCCAGTACTTC	CASSAHRGTGETQYF
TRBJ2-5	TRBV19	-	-	TGTGCCAGTAGCCCAGAACGCTACGAGACCCAGTACTTC	CASSPERYETQYF
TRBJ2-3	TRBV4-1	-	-	TGCGCCAGCAGCCATTTGGAACAGCCCACAGATACGCAGTATTTT	CASSHLEQPTDTQYF
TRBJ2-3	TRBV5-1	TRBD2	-	TGCGCCAGCAAGAGGACTAGCGGAACTAGCACAGATACGCAGTATTTT	CASKRTSGTSTDTQYF
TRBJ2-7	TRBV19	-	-	TGTGCCAGCAGAGGGAGCTCCTACGAGCAGTACTTC	CASRGSSYEQYF